The 10 T cell receptor beta chains below come from one sample, sequenced in a study of T cell responses to AZD1222 COVID-19 vaccine. The protocol was immunoSEQ multiplex PCR, while the TCRdb copy is restricted to in-frame clones and leaves out a portion. The sample lists about 73,000 clones, approximately 89% occurring once. The sample in question was peripheral blood, obtained on day 0 of AZD1222 vaccination. The receptors stem from an adult in good health.

The chain joins TRBV5-5 to TRBJ2-3; weak D call: TRBD2 (6 bases). The CDR3 has 16 residues. V lost 1 base and J 3 bases, leaving 15 bases between the germline ends. The germline CDR1 and CDR2 sequences are SGHKS and YYEKEE (reference sequence). CDR3 region: CASSLMVGGRTDTQYF. CDR3 nucleotides: TGTGCCAGCAGCTTGATGGTGGGGGGTCGAACAGATACGCAGTATTTT.

This chain connects TRBV10-1 to TRBJ1-1; 12 bases line up with TRBD1. CDR1 is WNHNN, CDR2 SYGVQD, per germline (reference sequence). This CDR3 contains 15 residues. Trimming at V came to 9 bases and at J to 6 bases, leaving 11 bases not matched to a gene. CDR3 bases: TGCGCCAGGATAACCGGGACAGGGGGCAGAGCTGAAGCTTTCTTT. Residues: CARITGTGGRAEAFF.

The rearrangement joins TRBV5-1 to TRBJ1-1; D remains unclear. The CDR3 sequence is 16 residues long. Trimming cost V 0 bases and J 0 bases, with 12 bases left between them. The V gene's germline CDR1 is SGHRS and CDR2 YFSETQ. CDR3 bases: TGCGCCAGCAGCTTGGTGGCAGAGTCCATGAACACTGAAGCTTTCTTT. Its protein is CASSLVAESMNTEAFF.

This clone showed up just once. V is TRBV10-3 and J is TRBJ2-1; D is ambiguous. The CDR3 length is 19 residues. CDR1 and CDR2 (germline): ENHRY, SYGVKD. Trimming shortened V by 2 bases and J by 0 bases, and 20 bases separated the two germline ends. The CDR3 DNA reads TGTGCCATCAGTGAGCCGGCAGGTCTCTCGACGGACTCCTACAATGAGCAGTTCTTC. Amino acid sequence: CAISEPAGLSTDSYNEQFF.

The J gene is TRBJ1-1, the V gene TRBV18; D uncertain. Trimming removed 1 base from V and 6 bases from J, with 15 bases in between. This CDR3 region has 15 residues. Germline V gives CDR1 KGHSH, CDR2 LQKENI. CDR3 in DNA: TGTGCCAGCTCACCACGGGCGGACGGGCAGGCTGAAGCTTTCTTT. Encoded protein: CASSPRADGQAEAFF.

This clone has only a few counts. The chain employs TRBV7-3 and TRBJ2-2; D remains ambiguous. In germline, CDR1 is SGHTA, CDR2 FQGTGA. CDR3 length: 15 amino acids. V was pared by 2 bases and J by 3 bases, with 10 bases between. CDR3 loop: CASSLARQDTGELFF. CDR3 coding DNA: TGTGCCAGCAGCTTAGCAAGGCAGGACACCGGGGAGCTGTTTTTT.

The V call is TRBV7-8, the J call TRBJ1-6; D might be TRBD1 (6 bases). Between the trimmed V and J ends, which lost 6 bases and 10 bases, there was a span of 16 bases. Germline CDR1 and CDR2: SGHVS and FQNEAQ. The CDR3 has 14 residues. The CDR3 nucleotides read TGTGCCAGCAGAGTTAGTACAGGGTTGTCACCCCTCCACTTT. Amino acids: CASRVSTGLSPLHF. Based on the CDR3 plus reference TRBV7-8 and TRBJ1-6, the full variable domain is GAGVSQSPRYKVAKRGQDVALRCDPISGHVSLFWYQQALGQGPEFLTYFQNEAQLDKSGLPSDRFFAERPEGSVSTLKIQRTQQEDSAVYLCASRVSTGLSPLHFGNGTRLTVT.

V and J are TRBV6-5 and TRBJ1-5; D gene uncertain. The germline CDR1 and CDR2 sequences are MNHEY and SVGAGI. Trimming left V 6 bases short and J 3 bases short, with 9 bases between. There are 13 residues in the CDR3. CDR3 residues: CASSIGLNQPQHF. The CDR3 region has the DNA TGTGCCAGCAGCATCGGGCTCAATCAGCCCCAGCATTTT.

The chain couples TRBV7-2 to TRBJ1-5; a possible D gene is TRBD1 (5 bases). The V end was cut by 1 base, the J end by 0 bases, with 16 bases between. The CDR3 spans 18 residues. From germline, CDR1 is SGHTA and CDR2 FQGNSA. The CDR3 sequence is CASSLETGPQTSNQPQHF. The CDR3 DNA reads as TGTGCCAGCAGCTTAGAAACAGGCCCACAAACTAGCAATCAGCCCCAGCATTTT.

The chain employs TRBV9 and TRBJ1-6; weak D call: TRBD1 (5 bases). The CDR3 totals 16 residues. Germline CDR1 SGDLS, CDR2 YYNGEE. Between the trimmed V and J ends, which lost 0 bases and 0 bases, there was a span of 7 bases. The CDR3 region is CASSVAGSSYNSPLHF. The CDR3 bases are TGTGCCAGCAGCGTAGCAGGGAGCTCCTATAATTCACCCCTCCACTTT. Complete variable domain (other parts from reference TRBV9 and TRBJ1-6): DSGVTQTPKHLITATGQRVTLRCSPRSGDLSVYWYQQSLDQGLQFLIQYYNGEERAKGNILERFSAQQFPDLHSELNLSSLELGDSALYFCASSVAGSSYNSPLHFGNGTRLTVT.